This T cell receptor beta chain was obtained from a study of blood T cell repertoires in COVID-19. About the research overall: From the United States, Italy and Spain came samples of acute and convalescent COVID-19. In each case, the material was cDNA or gDNA derived from T cells, B-cell-depleted T cells, or PBMCs.

The germline CDR1 and CDR2 sequences are MDHEN and SYDVKM. The J segment lost 6 bases and the V segment lost 7 bases, leaving 13 bases of the junction unmatched. The CDR3 runs 16 residues. Methods used by the authors: The assay estimated nucleated cells by amplifying reference gene primers. Data came from immunoSEQ multiplex PCR; TCRdb stores just in-frame clones and leaves some out. The DNA was the basis for D and trimming; V, J and clone size are from that table. The table lists 15,000 to 17,000 clones, roughly 88% of them singletons, with 35% in the top ten. V and J are TRBV28 and TRBJ1-4, with 8 bases lining up with TRBD1. The specimen sequenced was peripheral blood. This clonotype was obtained from a man between 70 and 80 years old in a cohort sampled during active COVID-19. CDR3 in DNA: TGTGCCAGCACCGGACAGGGCAGTTTTGGGGATGAAAAACTGTTTTTT. This gives the protein CASTGQGSFGDEKLFF.